This T cell receptor beta chain was recorded in a study of CD8 T cells in Susac syndrome (dated by TCRdb to about 2019). At the level of the whole study: Repertoire sequencing was used to test whether CD8+ T cell activation and differentiation in Susac syndrome was antigen driven. CD8+ T cell repertoire clonality was compared between eleven to twelve healthy donors, approximately 14 Susac syndrome patients and fewer than 19 multiple sclerosis patients. The paper's findings and limits, for the study overall: The number of individuals in the TCR sequencing and HLA analysis was recognized as being relatively small.

As encoded in the germline V gene (reference sequence), CDR1 is MNHEY while CDR2 is SMNVEV. The CDR3 runs 14 amino acids, cysteine and phenylalanine included. The retained sequence is limited to the CDR3, 42 bases, with the frame set at the first base. V is shortened by 9 bases, J by 5 bases, and the region joining them spans 20 bases. High-throughput TCR beta sequencing profiled peripheral blood CD8+ and CD4+ T cells from healthy donors, Susac syndrome patients and multiple sclerosis patients. Treatment-naive patients with stable or active relapsing-remitting disease fulfilling revised McDonald criteria were used as multiple sclerosis controls. CD8+ TEMRA cells were enriched by FACS, while bulk CD8+ and CD4+ T cells were purified by magnetic negative isolation. Blood was drawn into EDTA tubes, processed within 24 hours, and PBMCs were isolated by density gradient centrifugation. PBMCs intended for TCR sequencing were frozen in liquid nitrogen and were later thawed in a 37 degrees C water bath. A purity of at least 90% was achieved for sorted or isolated CD4+, CD8+ and CD8+ TEMRA cells.

On this clonotype itself: What antigen it recognizes has not been identified. Base qualities are not recorded, but no much larger clone differs from it by a single base.

RNA was extracted with the RNeasy kit and roughly 0.45 to 1 ug was reverse transcribed using random hexamers. TCR beta CDR3 regions were amplified with the immunoSEQ multiplex PCR assay covering 54 Vbeta and 13 Jbeta segments. PCR amplification bias was corrected using a synthetic template baseline for primer optimization and computational correction. As for the authors' bioinformatics: Reads were annotated to V, D and J genes according to IMGT and were analyzed with immunoSEQ Analyzer, with only productive sequences retained. To calculate clonality, Shannon entropy was normalized by log2 of the number of productive unique sequences and then subtracted from one. For each patient and control, public and private clones were evaluated among the 100 most prevalent clones. A clone was defined as Susac-specific if it was absent from the healthy and MS cohorts, from more than 850 published viral clones and from other ImmuneACCESS disease sequences. TCRdb redid the processing of the public reads, applying fastp at Q25 and MiXCR, and retained in-frame beta chains. Under each unique CDR3 protein, matching rows form one entry showing the most common genes and DNA. TCRdb, not the original authors, processed these V and J calls. For this sample the table gives about 180,000 distinct CDR3 sequences, of which 85% to 95% were detected only once. 0.15% to 0.2% of the sample is in the top ten clones.

This sequence uses TRBV27 and TRBJ2-7; TRBD2 is a weak D gene call, 6 bases matching. The specimen sequenced was CD8+ T cells from PBMCs. The clonotype originates from a human donor with multiple sclerosis. The sequenced DNA is TGTGCCAGTGGGACCCAGTATGGCGGGAACGAGCAGTACTTC. Its protein product is CASGTQYGGNEQYF.